These T cell receptor beta chains were read from a single sample in a study of blood T cell repertoires in COVID-19. Generated by immunoSEQ multiplex PCR, the TCRdb table keeps only in-frame clones and is missing some. There are 200,000 or so clones in the sample; 75% to 85% occur only once, and roughly an eighth lies in the top ten. The sample comprised peripheral blood. These receptors all stem from a human donor in a cohort sampled during active COVID-19. Each CDR3 is given with its conserved first and last residue. The D gene is left open where the match is weak. Where a row states a size, it is once, few, many or the class of an expanded clone; other rows omit it.

v_gene	j_gene	d_gene	abundance	CDR3nt	CDR3aa
TRBV4-2	TRBJ2-7	-	-	TGTGCCAGCAGCTTACAAAGAGGCGAGCGGTCCTACGAGCAGTACTTC	CASSLQRGERSYEQYF
TRBV5-1	TRBJ2-7	-	-	TGCGCCAGCAGCTTGGATACCTCACTAGTTAGCGGCGCGGGCGAGCAGTACTTC	CASSLDTSLVSGAGEQYF
TRBV11-3	TRBJ2-2	TRBD1	-	TGTGCCAGCAGCCAGGACAGGGGGAACACCGGGGAGCTGTTTTTT	CASSQDRGNTGELFF
TRBV5-5	TRBJ1-6	TRBD1	once	TGTGCCAGCAACCCGGGACAGACTAATTCACCCCTCCACTTT	CASNPGQTNSPLHF
TRBV7-2	TRBJ1-5	-	-	TGTGCCAGCAGCCGACAGGGCAATCAGCCCCAGCATTTT	CASSRQGNQPQHF
TRBV18	TRBJ2-1	TRBD2	-	TGTGCCAGCTCACCACCGGGTACTAGCGGGAGGGGCCAAATCTACAATGAGCAGTTCTTC	CASSPPGTSGRGQIYNEQFF
TRBV18	TRBJ1-4	-	-	TGTGCCAGCTCACCAACTGATTCGGGTATTACTAATGAAAAACTGTTTTTT	CASSPTDSGITNEKLFF
TRBV29-1	TRBJ2-2	TRBD2	-	TGCAGCGTCGCCGGGACTAGCGGGAGTCACGGGGAGCTGTTTTTT	CSVAGTSGSHGELFF
TRBV5-1	TRBJ2-7	-	many	TGCGCCAGCAGCCCCATTGACAGACTCCACTACGAGCAGTACTTC	CASSPIDRLHYEQYF
TRBV30	TRBJ1-3	-	many	TGTGCCTGGAGTGCCCCTTTGGACATCTCTGGAAACACCATATATTTT	CAWSAPLDISGNTIYF
TRBV5-1	TRBJ1-2	-	-	TGCGCCAGCAGCTTGGTTCTAGGGGAGGGAAACTATGGCTACACCTTC	CASSLVLGEGNYGYTF
TRBV19	TRBJ2-2	TRBD2	-	TGTGCCAGTAGTATAGTACTAGCGGGGACCGGGGAGCTGTTTTTT	CASSIVLAGTGELFF
TRBV6-6	TRBJ2-7	-	-	TGTGCCAGCAGTTACTCTTCCGTTGTTACCTACGAGCAGTACTTC	CASSYSSVVTYEQYF
TRBV28	TRBJ1-4	TRBD1	few	TGTGCCAGTCAAAGGGACAGGGGTGAAAAACTGTTTTTT	CASQRDRGEKLFF
TRBV2	TRBJ2-3	-	-	TGTGCCAGCGATAAGGGGCCTTTCACAGATACGCAGTATTTT	CASDKGPFTDTQYF
TRBV5-1	TRBJ2-3	TRBD2	-	TGCGCCAGCAGCCGTACCCTAGCGGGAGATGGCACAGATACGCAGTATTTT	CASSRTLAGDGTDTQYF
TRBV18	TRBJ1-4	-	-	TGTGCCAGCTCACTGATCGCCTTAGCGACTAATGAAAAACTGTTTTTT	CASSLIALATNEKLFF
TRBV2	TRBJ2-7	TRBD1	few	TGTGCCAGCAGACTAGGGACAGGGACGTACGAGCAGTACTTC	CASRLGTGTYEQYF
TRBV6-5	TRBJ2-7	-	-	TGTGCCAGCAGCAAAAGCGACGTATCCTACGAGCAGTACTTC	CASSKSDVSYEQYF
TRBV27	TRBJ2-5	TRBD2	-	TGTGCCAGCAGTCGAGGCGATACGGGGGGAGAGACCCAGTACTTC	CASSRGDTGGETQYF
TRBV3-1/TRBV3-2	TRBJ1-4	-	-	TGTGCCAGCAGCCACTCTACAGGAAATGAAAAACTGTTTTTT	CASSHSTGNEKLFF
TRBV7-6	TRBJ2-7	-	-	TGTGCCAGCAGCTTGAGGGGGGAGGGTCGCGAGCAGTACTTC	CASSLRGEGREQYF
TRBV27	TRBJ2-1	-	-	TGTGCCAGCAGTCGAAATACAGGGCAAGAGCAGTTCTTC	CASSRNTGQEQFF